A single sample gave rise to the 16 T cell receptor beta chains below, sequenced in a study of shared clonotypes between healthy human individuals. Sequencing used immunoSEQ multiplex PCR; TCRdb keeps in-frame clones, though not all of them. The table has around 1,100,000 clones, roughly 80% seen once. The source material was memory CD4+ T cells from PBMCs. Subset here: CD45RA-negative fraction. The receptors come from a man between 18 and 35 years old in good health. Some clones in this sample may be carry-over from other donors' samples.

V gene TRBV25-1 combines with J gene TRBJ1-4; TRBD1 aligns across 12 bases. J lost 7 bases, V lost 5 bases, and 5 bases had no gene match. Germline V gene sequence: CDR1 MGHDK, CDR2 SYGVNS. The CDR3 length is 15 residues. The CDR3 nucleotides read TGTGCCAGCAGTCAAGGGACAGGGGGCTTTGAAAAACTGTTTTTT. It yields the protein CASSQGTGGFEKLFF. The variable domain in full, completed from reference TRBV25-1 and TRBJ1-4, reads EADIYQTPRYLVIGTGKKITLECSQTMGHDKMYWYQQDPGMELHLIHYSYGVNSTEKGDLSSESTVSRIRTEHFPLTLESARPSHTSQYLCASSQGTGGFEKLFFGSGTQLSVL.

The rearrangement links TRBV5-4 to TRBJ2-5; 13 nucleotides agree with TRBD2. V was clipped by 4 bases and J by 5 bases; unmatched bases: 8. The CDR3 length is 16 residues. Looked up from germline, CDR1 is SGHNT and CDR2 is YYREEE (reference sequence). CDR3 loop: CASSIGLAGDSETQYF. CDR3 nucleotide sequence: TGTGCCAGCAGCATCGGACTAGCGGGAGATTCGGAGACCCAGTACTTC.

This clone showed up many times. Within the sample, other DNA sequences also encode this same CDR3. This sequence joins TRBV29-1 and TRBJ2-1, with 7 bases lining up with TRBD2. There are 10 residues in the CDR3. The J segment lost 7 bases and the V segment lost 7 bases, leaving 1 base of the junction unmatched. In germline, CDR1 is SQVTM, CDR2 ANQGSEA. CDR3 sequence reads: CSGGGNEQFF. CDR3 DNA sequence: TGCAGCGGGGGAGGGAATGAGCAGTTCTTC.

V gene TRBV18 combines with J gene TRBJ2-2; 9 bases map to TRBD1. The germline gives CDR1 KGHSH, CDR2 LQKENI. Trimming at V came to 5 bases and at J to 11 bases, leaving 6 bases not matched to a gene. This CDR3 comprises 13 residues. CDR3 coding DNA: TGTGCCAGCTCATGGGACAGGGCGGTCGAGCTGTTTTTT. This codes for CASSWDRAVELFF. The whole variable domain, filled in from reference TRBV18 and TRBJ2-2, reads NAGVMQNPRHLVRRRGQEARLRCSPMKGHSHVYWYRQLPEEGLKFMVYLQKENIIDESGMPKERFSAEFPKEGPSILRIQQVVRGDSAAYFCASSWDRAVELFFGEGSRLTVL.

This chain's CDR3 is CASSSSSGAHTDTQYF. The CDR3 region has the DNA TGTGCCAGCAGTTCCTCTAGCGGGGCACACACAGATACGCAGTATTTT. This chain joins TRBV28 and TRBJ2-3; 9 bases line up with TRBD2. Germline V gives CDR1 MDHEN, CDR2 SYDVKM. V shed 4 bases, J shed 2 bases, and the junction held 7 bases outside the gene matches. CDR3 length: 16 residues.

The chain is built from TRBV4-3 and TRBJ2-7, with D possibly being TRBD1 (7 bases). Looked up from germline, CDR1 is LGHNA and CDR2 is YSLEER. V dropped 4 bases and J dropped 1 base, with 20 bases sitting between them. The CDR3 runs to 17 residues. The CDR3 region is CASSLHRAEGASYEQYF. Written as DNA, the CDR3 is TGCGCCAGCAGCCTACACAGGGCGGAGGGGGCGTCCTACGAGCAGTACTTC.

Only a few counts were recorded for this clone. The same CDR3 also results from other DNA sequences found in this sample. The rearrangement uses TRBV20-1 and TRBJ2-5, with D unclear. V was trimmed by 7 bases and J by 2 bases, leaving 8 bases between them. CDR1 DFQATT and CDR2 SNEGSKA come from the germline V gene (reference sequence). The CDR3 contains 11 residues. DNA of the CDR3: TGCAGTGGGCAAACGCAAGAGACCCAGTACTTC. It is translated as CSGQTQETQYF.

The genes are TRBV9 and TRBJ2-7; the D gene could be TRBD1 or TRBD2 (7 bases each). CDR3 length: 14 residues. CDR1 is SGDLS, CDR2 YYNGEE, per germline. V dropped 5 bases and J dropped 7 bases, with 19 bases sitting between them. CDR3 protein: CASSKGAGVREQYF. The CDR3 DNA reads TGTGCCAGCAGTAAGGGGGCGGGAGTCCGGGAGCAGTACTTC.

The DNA for the CDR3 is TGTGCCAGCAGCCCCCGAAACAGGGACAATGGCTACACCTTC. Protein sequence: CASSPRNRDNGYTF. The J gene is TRBJ1-2, the V gene TRBV28, with D possibly matching TRBD1 (6 bases). V dropped 6 bases and J dropped 6 bases, with 17 bases sitting between them. The CDR3 spans 14 residues. Germline values: CDR1 MDHEN, CDR2 SYDVKM.

With regard to this clone: Other DNA sequences from this sample encode an identical CDR3 as well. The chain links TRBV18 to TRBJ2-5; D ambiguous. Germline V gives CDR1 KGHSH, CDR2 LQKENI. The V end was cut by 1 base, the J end by 5 bases, with 2 bases between. The length of the CDR3 is 11 residues. The CDR3 sequence: CASSPLETQYF. The CDR3 nucleotides are TGTGCCAGCTCACCACTGGAGACCCAGTACTTC.

J is TRBJ2-7 and V is TRBV5-1; D is ambiguous. Germline assignment: CDR1 SGHRS and CDR2 YFSETQ. The length of the CDR3 is 13 residues. V was pared by 3 bases and J by 0 bases, with 7 bases between. DNA for the CDR3: TGCGCCAGCAGCTCCCCCAGCTCCTACGAGCAGTACTTC. Residues: CASSSPSSYEQYF.

CDR3 DNA sequence: TGTGCCAGCAGCGTCCCCGGGGGGCAAGAGACCCAGTACTTC. Translation gives CASSVPGGQETQYF. The V call is TRBV5-4, the J call TRBJ2-5, with TRBD2 matching 7 bases. J was trimmed by 2 bases and V by 4 bases; bases with no gene match: 5. The CDR3 extends over 14 amino acids. Looked up from germline, CDR1 is SGHNT and CDR2 is YYREEE (reference sequence). Variable domain in full (rest from reference TRBV5-4 and TRBJ2-5): ETGVTQSPTHLIKTRGQQVTLRCSSQSGHNTVSWYQQALGQGPQFIFQYYREEENGRGNFPPRFSGLQFPNYSSELNVNALELDDSALYLCASSVPGGQETQYFGPGTRLLVL.

The rearrangement links TRBV28 to TRBJ2-5; D might be TRBD2 (6 bases). CDR1 and CDR2 (germline): MDHEN, SYDVKM. Trimming took 6 bases from V and 2 from J, leaving 19 bases between them. The CDR3 contains 16 residues. The CDR3 DNA sequence: TGTGCCAGCAGGACAACTCGGGCGGGATGGCAAGAGACCCAGTACTTC. Translating gives CASRTTRAGWQETQYF.

V usage is TRBV28 and J usage is TRBJ2-4; D gene unclear. The V gene's germline CDR1 is MDHEN and CDR2 SYDVKM. This CDR3 has 15 residues. Between the trimmed V and J ends, which lost 5 bases and 1 base, there was a span of 12 bases. The CDR3, as DNA: TGTGCCAGCAGTAGAGATCGAAGGGCCAAAAACATTCAGTACTTC. It translates to CASSRDRRAKNIQYF.

This clone was recorded at least ten times. Other DNA sequences in this sample translate to the same CDR3. The J gene is TRBJ1-5, the V gene TRBV19; no clear D. The CDR3 loop spans 17 amino acids. CDR1 and CDR2 (germline): LNHDA, SQIVND (reference sequence). V was pared by 1 base and J by 2 bases, with 15 bases between. The CDR3 DNA sequence: TGTGCCAGTAGTATAGGAACAGACTCTTTGGGCAATCAGCCCCAGCATTTT. Translated: CASSIGTDSLGNQPQHF.

This clone was seen a handful of times. The missing conserved phenylalanine or tryptophan at the end of this CDR3 makes a read error likely. Because the CDR3's place on the DNA is in doubt, the DNA is left out and the CDR3 is given as listed by TCRdb. The chain couples TRBV7-2 to TRBJ1-2. Germline V gives CDR1 SGHTA, CDR2 FQGNSA. With termini counted, the CDR3 has 11 amino acids. The chain's CDR3 is CASSSARKGLL.